What follows are 31 T cell receptor beta chains derived from one specimen sequenced in a study of shared T cell receptors in the human thymus. Profiling relied on immunoSEQ multiplex PCR, and the TCRdb table lists in-frame clones only, not all of them. The sample holds roughly 560,000 clones, around 78% seen once. Separately, the same data were catalogued under a study of human thymus T cells.

The specimen sequenced was thymocytes. The receptors shown here come from a boy under two years old with a congenital heart defect.

The chain combines TRBV11-2 with TRBJ1-2; D ambiguous. Trimming cost V 6 bases and J 8 bases, with 10 bases left between them. This CDR3 is built from 11 residues. Germline V lookup: CDR1 SGHAT, CDR2 FQNNGV. The chain's CDR3 is CASSHSRGYTF. The CDR3 DNA reads TGTGCCAGCAGTCATTCTCGGGGCTACACCTTC.

The table lists this clone with a few counts. The chain carries TRBV4-3 and TRBJ1-2; 10 positions match TRBD1. V shed 0 bases, J shed 4 bases, and the junction held 17 bases outside the gene matches. The CDR3 runs 20 residues. Germline V lookup: CDR1 LGHNA, CDR2 YSLEER. CDR3 nucleotide sequence: TGCGCCAGCAGCCAAGATTCTCCCGGAAGGACAGGGGGGTTCGGCTATGGCTACACCTTC. Protein: CASSQDSPGRTGGFGYGYTF.

V usage is TRBV21-1 and J usage is TRBJ1-4; the table's D call, TRBD1, has no DNA check behind it. TRBV21-1 is labeled a pseudogene. The CDR3 consists of 14 residues. The CDR3 region has the DNA TGTGCCAGCAGCGTACAGGGAGATAATGAAAAACTGTTTTTT. This codes for CASSVQGDNEKLFF.

The J gene is TRBJ2-4, the V gene TRBV30; D is perhaps TRBD1 (6 bases). V was shortened by 3 bases and J by 1 base, with 16 bases between the two germline ends. This CDR3 has 16 amino acids. CDR1 and CDR2 (germline): GTSNPN, SVGIG (reference sequence). The CDR3 sequence is CAWRPVGQTAKNIQYF. The DNA of the CDR3 is TGTGCCTGGAGACCAGTTGGACAGACGGCCAAAAACATTCAGTACTTC.

The chain combines TRBV6-5 with TRBJ2-7, with D possibly matching TRBD1 (5 bases). V was clipped by 2 bases and J by 5 bases, with 13 bases between them. CDR3 length equals 14 residues. Germline values: CDR1 MNHEY, CDR2 SVGAGI. In nucleotides, the CDR3 is TGTGCCAGCAGTTACCGTGGTGGGGCCAACGAGCAGTACTTC. This gives the protein CASSYRGGANEQYF.

The chain combines TRBV27 with TRBJ2-7; 8 positions match TRBD2. This CDR3 contains 15 residues. Per the germline V gene, CDR1 is MNHEY and CDR2 is SMNVEV (reference sequence). V was pared by 5 bases and J by 2 bases, with 8 bases of the junction left unmatched. The CDR3 reads CASSPREGNPYEQYF. In DNA, the CDR3 is TGTGCCAGCAGTCCTCGGGAGGGGAACCCCTACGAGCAGTACTTC.

The chain links TRBV4-1 to TRBJ2-1; the match to TRBD2 covers 7 bases. Unmatched junction bases numbered 14, after V lost 0 bases and J lost 0 bases. In germline, CDR1 is MGHRA, CDR2 YSYEKL. The CDR3 extends over 20 amino acids. The CDR3 region is CASSQDPGLGGRGSYNEQFF. CDR3 bases: TGCGCCAGCAGCCAAGATCCAGGGCTGGGAGGGCGGGGCTCCTACAATGAGCAGTTCTTC.

The chain carries TRBV4-3 and TRBJ2-6; 8 nucleotides align to TRBD1. The CDR3 covers 16 residues. Trimming took 0 bases from V and 4 from J; bases not matched to a gene: 2. Germline V CDR1 and CDR2: LGHNA, YSLEER. The CDR3 nucleotides read TGCGCCAGCAGCCAAGACAGGGGGCGAGGGGCCAACGTCCTGACTTTC. Its protein is CASSQDRGRGANVLTF.

CDR3 nucleotide sequence: TGCGCCAGCAGCAACGGACTAGCGGGCACTTACAATGAGCAGTTCTTC. As protein: CASSNGLAGTYNEQFF. V gene TRBV5-1 combines with J gene TRBJ2-1; 11 bases line up with TRBD2. Per germline, CDR1 SGHRS and CDR2 YFSETQ. Trimming at V came to 4 bases and at J to 4 bases, leaving 7 bases not matched to a gene. The CDR3 is 16 amino acids.

V gene TRBV10-2 combines with J gene TRBJ1-1; 8 bases align to TRBD1. Germline V lookup: CDR1 WSHSY, CDR2 SAAADI. The CDR3 is made up of 18 amino acids. Trimming cost V 3 bases and J 5 bases; bases outside gene matches: 17. The CDR3 coding sequence is TGCGCCAGCAGTGATCGTCTGGACAGGGCGCCCGGGGAAACTGAAGCTTTCTTT. Amino acid sequence: CASSDRLDRAPGETEAFF.

The CDR3: CASSLGMTSGNQETQYF. CDR3 coding DNA: TGTGCCAGCAGCCTGGGAATGACTAGCGGTAATCAAGAGACCCAGTACTTC. The genes are TRBV5-4 and TRBJ2-5; 9 nucleotides match TRBD2. The CDR3 totals 17 residues. Germline lookup yields CDR1 SGHNT and CDR2 YYREEE (reference sequence). V lost 4 bases and J lost 2; bases outside the gene matches: 12.

The V call is TRBV25-1, the J call TRBJ2-1; D not resolved. CDR3 length: 16 residues. CDR1 is MGHDK and CDR2 is SYGVNS in the germline V gene. Between the trimmed V and J ends, which lost 3 bases and 0 bases, there was a span of 12 bases. CDR3 loop: CASSDMSESSYNEQFF. In DNA form, the CDR3 reads TGTGCCAGCAGTGACATGTCGGAGAGCTCCTACAATGAGCAGTTCTTC. The full variable domain, completed using reference TRBV25-1 and TRBJ2-1, is EADIYQTPRYLVIGTGKKITLECSQTMGHDKMYWYQQDPGMELHLIHYSYGVNSTEKGDLSSESTVSRIRTEHFPLTLESARPSHTSQYLCASSDMSESSYNEQFFGPGTRLTVL.

The chain has TRBV28 and TRBJ2-7, with D possibly TRBD1 on 6 matching bases. With 5 bases removed from V and 4 bases from J, the gap between germline ends came to 9 bases. The CDR3 spans 12 residues. Germline V lookup: CDR1 MDHEN, CDR2 SYDVKM. CDR3 nucleotides: TGTGCCAGCAGTACAGGGCCTTACGAGCAGTACTTC. Amino acid sequence: CASSTGPYEQYF.

V and J are TRBV9 and TRBJ1-2, with TRBD1 identical over 7 bases. Germline-derived CDR1 and CDR2 are SGDLS and YYNGEE. V shed 4 bases and J 4 bases; nucleotides not matched to a gene: 16. The CDR3 sequence is 17 residues long. This CDR3 is CASSPGGNANPGYGYTF. CDR3 sequence (DNA): TGTGCCAGCAGCCCAGGGGGAAATGCGAACCCCGGCTATGGCTACACCTTC.

This rearrangement joins TRBV5-8 to TRBJ1-1, with D hard to call. Trimming cost V 0 bases and J 1 base, with 13 bases left between them. The CDR3 extends over 16 amino acids. Germline V gene sequence: CDR1 SGHTS, CDR2 YDEGEE. The CDR3 DNA reads as TGTGCCAGCAGCTTGGTCCCTATGGAGGGGAACACTGAAGCTTTCTTT. This codes for CASSLVPMEGNTEAFF.

The V call is TRBV6-6, the J call TRBJ2-2; 8 nucleotides match TRBD1. The CDR3 contains 15 residues. V gave up 5 bases and J gave up 3 bases; unmatched junction bases: 5. Germline CDR1 MNHNY, CDR2 SVGAGI (reference sequence). CDR3 in DNA: TGTGCCAGCAGTCCCGGACAGGGATACACCGGGGAGCTGTTTTTT. This gives the protein CASSPGQGYTGELFF.

The V gene is TRBV18, the J gene TRBJ1-5; 9 bases are a match to TRBD1. J was trimmed by 7 bases and V by 0 bases; bases with no gene match: 10. This CDR3 is built from 17 residues. CDR1 is KGHSH and CDR2 is LQKENI in the germline V gene. The CDR3 DNA reads as TGTGCCAGCTCACCACCGTTGGTCTGGACAGGGGTCCAGCCCCAGCATTTT. Protein product: CASSPPLVWTGVQPQHF.

The chain uses TRBV4-1 and TRBJ1-5, with TRBD1 matching over 8 bases. Germline loops: CDR1 MGHRA, CDR2 YSYEKL. This CDR3 region has 15 residues. V lost 2 bases to trimming and J lost 8 bases; unmatched junction nucleotides: 8. This CDR3 reads CASSQSGGLLEPQHF. CDR3 DNA sequence: TGCGCCAGCAGCCAATCAGGGGGCCTTTTAGAGCCCCAGCATTTT.

The chain links TRBV4-3 to TRBJ2-4; weak D call: TRBD2 (5 bases). Trimming pared 0 bases from V and 0 bases from J, leaving 12 bases between. The CDR3 loop spans 17 amino acids. CDR1 is LGHNA and CDR2 is YSLEER in the germline V gene. CDR3 amino acids: CASSQDAGYPAKNIQYF. For the CDR3, the DNA is TGCGCCAGCAGCCAAGATGCGGGCTACCCAGCCAAAAACATTCAGTACTTC.

This clone was found once. The chain recombines TRBV30 with TRBJ2-3, with 14 bases that match TRBD2. Germline trimming cut 1 base from V and 3 bases from J; bases unmatched to any gene: 6. CDR3 length: 17 amino acids. Germline assignment: CDR1 GTSNPN and CDR2 SVGIG (reference sequence). CDR3: CAWSGIRTSGRTDTQYF. The CDR3 DNA reads as TGTGCCTGGAGTGGGATACGGACTAGCGGGAGGACAGATACGCAGTATTTT.

J is TRBJ2-5 and V is TRBV27, with a tentative D call TRBD2 (6 bases). Germline-derived CDR1 and CDR2 are MNHEY and SMNVEV (reference sequence). V lost 6 bases and J 12 bases, leaving 20 bases between the germline ends. This CDR3 contains 13 residues. The CDR3 DNA sequence: TGTGCCAGCAGCCCTCTCGTTGCGGGGCTAAAGTACTTC. Protein: CASSPLVAGLKYF.

The chain is built from TRBV28 and TRBJ2-2; 10 bases align to TRBD2. The CDR3 is 17 residues long. Germline V CDR1 and CDR2: MDHEN, SYDVKM. J gave up 5 bases and V 3 bases, and 9 bases lay outside the gene matches. CDR3 sequence (DNA): TGTGCCAGCAGTTTGTACCCCGGGACTAGCGTTACCGGGGAGCTGTTTTTT. This translates into CASSLYPGTSVTGELFF.

This chain joins TRBV18 and TRBJ2-2; no reliable D call. The germline V gene encodes CDR1 KGHSH and CDR2 LQKENI. V lost 2 bases to trimming and J lost 6 bases, with 4 bases between them. There are 12 residues in the CDR3. The CDR3, as DNA: TGTGCCAGCTCACCAGGGCCCGGGGAGCTGTTTTTT. This encodes CASSPGPGELFF.

This chain joins TRBV7-2 and TRBJ1-1, with D possibly being TRBD1 (5 bases). The germline V gene encodes CDR1 SGHTA and CDR2 FQGNSA. The ends were cut back, 1 base at V and 2 bases at J, with 11 bases in the middle. This CDR3 spans 15 amino acids. The DNA of the CDR3 is TGTGCCAGCAGCTTAGGGGGCGAGGTCAACACTGAAGCTTTCTTT. Its protein product is CASSLGGEVNTEAFF.

This clone occurred a few times. The chain combines TRBV19 with TRBJ1-2; D is possibly TRBD1 (5 bases). Germline CDR1 reads LNHDA; CDR2 reads SQIVND (reference sequence). Deletions cut 9 bases from V and 7 bases from J, with 18 bases between. The CDR3 is made up of 13 amino acids. CDR3 sequence (DNA): TGTGCCAGCCTCGGGGGAGGAGAAGGTGGCTACACCTTC. Protein product: CASLGGGEGGYTF. The full variable domain, with the rest looked up from reference TRBV19 and TRBJ1-2, is DGGITQSPKYLFRKEGQNVTLSCEQNLNHDAMYWYRQDPGQGLRLIYYSQIVNDFQKGDIAEGYSVSREKKESFPLTVTSAQKNPTAFYLCASLGGGEGGYTFGSGTRLTVV.

The genes are TRBV4-3 and TRBJ1-5; 7 bases are a match to TRBD1. The CDR3 length is 14 residues. CDR1 LGHNA and CDR2 YSLEER come from the germline V gene. Trimming at V came to 0 bases and at J to 7 bases, leaving 3 bases not matched to a gene. CDR3 sequence reads: CASSQEAQGQPQHF. The CDR3 DNA reads TGCGCCAGCAGCCAAGAGGCACAGGGGCAGCCCCAGCATTTT.

V usage is TRBV7-9 and J usage is TRBJ2-7, with 9 bases matching TRBD1. With V trimmed by 1 base and J by 2 bases, 3 bases remained unmatched. Germline CDR1 is SEHNR and CDR2 is FQNEAQ (reference sequence). The CDR3 covers 15 residues. CDR3 loop: CASSLGDRAPYEQYF. In nucleotides, the CDR3 is TGTGCCAGCAGCTTAGGGGACAGGGCCCCCTACGAGCAGTACTTC.

The genes are TRBV27 and TRBJ1-1; 10 bases fit TRBD1. V gave up 5 bases and J gave up 5 bases; unmatched junction bases: 5. The germline gives CDR1 MNHEY, CDR2 SMNVEV (reference sequence). This CDR3 spans 14 amino acids. The CDR3 DNA is TGTGCCAGCAGTGGGACAGGGGTGGAAACTGAAGCTTTCTTT. This codes for CASSGTGVETEAFF.

The V call is TRBV15, the J call TRBJ2-7; 9 nucleotides align to TRBD1. This CDR3 region has 20 residues. With 1 base clipped from V and 2 bases from J, the junction kept 18 bases outside the gene matches. Looked up from germline, CDR1 is LNHNV and CDR2 is YYDKDF (reference sequence). This chain's CDR3 is CATSRGRTGARRESPYEQYF. The DNA for the CDR3 is TGTGCCACCAGCAGAGGTAGGACAGGGGCTCGGCGGGAGTCCCCCTACGAGCAGTACTTC.

This clone came up once. The chain couples TRBV21-1 to TRBJ2-7; the table's D call, TRBD2, has no DNA check behind it. TRBV21-1 is assigned pseudogene status. The CDR3 extends over 9 amino acids. CDR3 sequence: CASRGSTYF. The CDR3 coding sequence is TGTGCCAGCAGGGGGAGTACGTACTTC.

This chain joins TRBV11-2 and TRBJ1-5; D remains ambiguous. Germline CDR1 SGHAT, CDR2 FQNNGV. V lost 0 bases and J 2 bases, leaving 11 bases between the germline ends. This CDR3 spans 16 amino acids. CDR3 nucleotide sequence: TGTGCCAGCAGCTTAGATGGGCACAGTCGCAATCAGCCCCAGCATTTT. Translation gives CASSLDGHSRNQPQHF.